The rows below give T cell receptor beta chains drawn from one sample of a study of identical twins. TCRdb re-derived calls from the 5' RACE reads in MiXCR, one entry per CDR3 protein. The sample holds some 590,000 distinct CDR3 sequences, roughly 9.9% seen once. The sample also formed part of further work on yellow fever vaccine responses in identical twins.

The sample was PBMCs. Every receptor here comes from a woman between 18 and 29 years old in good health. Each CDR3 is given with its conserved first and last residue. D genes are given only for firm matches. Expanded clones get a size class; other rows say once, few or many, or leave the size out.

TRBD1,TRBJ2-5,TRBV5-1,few,CASSPQTGGETQYF,TGCGCCAGCAGCCCGCAAACAGGGGGAGAGACCCAGTACTTC
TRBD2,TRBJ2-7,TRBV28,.,CASSRSGSIYEQYF,TGTGCCAGCAGCCGAAGCGGGAGTATCTACGAGCAGTACTTC
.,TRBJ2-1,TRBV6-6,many,CASFSIREQFF,TGTGCCAGCTTTTCGATCCGTGAGCAGTTCTTC
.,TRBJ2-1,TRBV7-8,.,CASSLYPQTDSYNEQFF,TGTGCCAGCAGCTTATACCCCCAGACAGACTCCTACAATGAGCAGTTCTTC
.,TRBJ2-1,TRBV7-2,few,CASREDYREQFF,TGTGCCAGCAGAGAAGACTACCGTGAGCAGTTCTTC
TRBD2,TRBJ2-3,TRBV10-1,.,CASSRGLAGGTDTQYF,TGCGCCAGCAGTAGAGGACTAGCGGGAGGAACAGATACGCAGTATTTT
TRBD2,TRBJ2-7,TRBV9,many,CASSVGAGAYEQYF,TGTGCCAGCAGCGTAGGGGCGGGGGCCTACGAGCAGTACTTC
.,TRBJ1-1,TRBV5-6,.,CASSLAPAGHTEAFF,TGTGCCAGCAGCTTGGCTCCGGCAGGCCACACTGAAGCTTTCTTT
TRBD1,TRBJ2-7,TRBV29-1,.,CSVKVSGTVSQYF,TGCAGCGTTAAGGTATCGGGGACAGTCTCGCAGTACTTC
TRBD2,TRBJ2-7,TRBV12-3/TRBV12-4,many,CASSPPVRLAPYYEQYF,TGTGCCAGCAGTCCACCTGTAAGACTAGCGCCTTACTACGAGCAGTACTTC
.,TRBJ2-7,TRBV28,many,CASSSGVRAYEQYF,TGTGCCAGCAGTTCGGGCGTGCGGGCCTACGAGCAGTACTTC
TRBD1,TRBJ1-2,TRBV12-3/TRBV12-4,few,CASSSVRTGVGYTF,TGTGCCAGCAGTTCAGTTCGGACAGGGGTCGGCTACACCTTC
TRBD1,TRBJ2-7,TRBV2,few,CASSSPGQGGNEQYF,TGTGCCAGCAGCTCACCGGGACAGGGAGGCAACGAGCAGTACTTC
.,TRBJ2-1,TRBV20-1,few,CSARDLLLTVYNEQFF,TGCAGTGCTAGAGATCTCTTATTGACAGTTTACAATGAGCAGTTCTTC
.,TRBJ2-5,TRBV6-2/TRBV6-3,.,CASSYSLRSQFQETQYF,TGTGCCAGCAGTTACTCCCTTCGAAGTCAGTTCCAAGAGACCCAGTACTTC
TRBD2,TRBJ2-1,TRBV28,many,CASSFPPPLAGNAVEQFF,TGTGCCAGCAGTTTTCCCCCCCCCCTAGCGGGAAACGCGGTTGAGCAGTTCTTC
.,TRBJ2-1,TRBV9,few,CASTPGGAYNEQFF,TGTGCCAGCACCCCCGGCGGCGCCTACAATGAGCAGTTCTTC
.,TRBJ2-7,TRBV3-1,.,CASTHGNRDEQYF,TGTGCCAGCACCCACGGAAACAGGGACGAGCAGTACTTC
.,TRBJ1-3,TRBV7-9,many,CASSVTGITGNTIYF,TGTGCCAGCAGCGTTACAGGGATAACTGGAAACACCATATATTTT
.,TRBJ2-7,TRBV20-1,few,CSARTAEQYF,TGCAGTGCTAGAACCGCCGAGCAGTACTTC
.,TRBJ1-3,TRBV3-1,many,CASSQFSGGENTIYF,TGTGCCAGCAGCCAATTCTCCGGAGGGGAAAACACCATATATTTT
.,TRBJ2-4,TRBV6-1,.,CASTSLGGTKNIQYF,TGTGCCAGCACCTCCTTGGGGGGAACCAAAAACATTCAGTACTTC
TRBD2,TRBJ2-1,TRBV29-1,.,CSVLGGTSGTSPGDYNEQFF,TGCAGCGTCCTTGGGGGGACTAGCGGCACAAGCCCAGGGGACTACAATGAGCAGTTCTTC
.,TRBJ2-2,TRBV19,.,CASSISEAGELFF,TGTGCCAGTAGTATTTCTGAGGCCGGGGAGCTGTTTTTT
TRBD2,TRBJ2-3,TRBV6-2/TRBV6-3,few,CASTPGLAGITDTQYF,TGTGCCAGCACCCCCGGACTAGCGGGAATCACAGATACGCAGTATTTT
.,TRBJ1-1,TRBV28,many,CASSFSTEAFF,TGTGCCAGCAGTTTCTCCACTGAAGCTTTCTTT
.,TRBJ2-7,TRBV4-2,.,CASSQSRGGRDIVYEQYF,TGTGCCAGCAGCCAATCTAGGGGAGGTCGGGACATTGTATACGAGCAGTACTTC
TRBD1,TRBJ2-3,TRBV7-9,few,CASSAETGGETDTQYF,TGTGCCAGCAGCGCCGAGACAGGGGGTGAAACAGATACGCAGTATTTT
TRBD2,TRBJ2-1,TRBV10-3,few,CAIAGTKRYNEQFF,TGTGCCATAGCAGGGACTAAGCGTTACAATGAGCAGTTCTTC
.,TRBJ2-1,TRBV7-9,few,CASSDRLRVQGGEQFF,TGTGCCAGCAGCGACCGATTGAGGGTACAAGGGGGTGAGCAGTTCTTC
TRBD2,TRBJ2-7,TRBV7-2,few,CASSFSPGGGSEQYF,TGTGCCAGCAGCTTTTCTCCGGGAGGGGGTAGCGAGCAGTACTTC
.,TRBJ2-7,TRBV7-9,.,CAAQGDSYEQYF,TGTGCCGCTCAAGGTGACTCCTACGAGCAGTACTTC
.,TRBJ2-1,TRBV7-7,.,CASSLRPSNEQFF,TGTGCTAGCAGCTTAAGGCCTAGCAATGAGCAGTTCTTC
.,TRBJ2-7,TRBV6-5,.,CASSGSTKSDHEQYF,TGTGCCAGCAGTGGCTCGACAAAATCCGACCACGAGCAGTACTTC
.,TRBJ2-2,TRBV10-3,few,CAISDRGGETGELFF,TGTGCCATCAGTGATAGAGGGGGGGAGACCGGGGAGCTGTTTTTT
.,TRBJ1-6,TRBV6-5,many,CASSYSNNSPLHF,TGTGCCAGCAGTTACTCAAATAATTCACCCCTCCACTTT
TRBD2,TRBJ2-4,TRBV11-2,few,CASSSLSGGRNIQYF,TGTGCCAGCAGCTCCCTGAGCGGGGGGAGGAACATTCAGTACTTC
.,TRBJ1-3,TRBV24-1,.,CATSDFPGNTIYF,TGTGCCACCAGTGATTTCCCGGGAAACACCATATATTTT
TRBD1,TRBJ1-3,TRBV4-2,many,CASSQVEGQGGNTIYF,TGTGCCAGCAGCCAAGTGGAGGGACAGGGAGGAAACACCATATATTTT
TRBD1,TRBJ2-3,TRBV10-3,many,CAISESQPGTERRNTQYF,TGTGCCATCAGTGAGTCGCAGCCCGGGACAGAGAGAAGGAATACGCAGTATTTT
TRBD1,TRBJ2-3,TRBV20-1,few,CSATGTGLSQRVGDTQYF,TGCAGTGCCACCGGGACAGGGCTATCTCAGAGGGTAGGGGATACGCAGTATTTT
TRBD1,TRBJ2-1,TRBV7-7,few,CASSFAPGQTYNEQFF,TGTGCTAGCAGCTTTGCGCCGGGACAGACATACAATGAGCAGTTCTTC